These 10 T cell receptor beta chains originate from one sample sequenced in a study of post-analysis software for immune sequencing data. Prepared libraries of TCR beta cDNA carried unique molecular identifiers. TCRdb redid the calling of the PCR reads with MiXCR, one entry per CDR3 protein. Of 650,000 to 900,000 distinct CDR3 sequences in the sample, around 46% were seen once. Study conclusions and caveats: Patients used about five TRBV segments, including TRBV5-6, TRBV5-1 and TRBV20-1, more often than controls.

No antigen has been assigned to these receptors. Material: blood. Source of these receptors: a girl aged 5 to 17 with multiple sclerosis.

This chain connects TRBV12-3 or TRBV12-4 to TRBJ2-1; 11 nucleotides line up with TRBD1. The CDR3 spans 13 residues. The J segment lost 14 bases and the V segment lost 6 bases, leaving 9 bases of the junction unmatched. As DNA, the CDR3 is TGTGCCAGCAGGGATCACGGACAGGGGGCTGAGTTCTTC. Its protein is CASRDHGQGAEFF.

This chain joins TRBV20-1 and TRBJ2-1; TRBD1 aligns across 10 bases. The CDR3 covers 17 residues. Germline trimming cut 2 bases from V and 7 bases from J; bases unmatched to any gene: 14. Germline V gene lookup returns CDR1 DFQATT and CDR2 SNEGSKA (reference sequence). CDR3 region: CSARLSGTGDLWNEQFF. DNA of the CDR3: TGCAGTGCTAGACTCTCGGGGACAGGGGACTTGTGGAATGAGCAGTTCTTC.

This chain joins TRBV27 and TRBJ1-4; D perhaps matches TRBD1 (6 bases). This CDR3 contains 15 residues. The germline CDR1 and CDR2 sequences are MNHEY and SMNVEV (reference sequence). The ends were cut back, 2 bases at V and 5 bases at J, with 12 bases in the middle. The CDR3 DNA sequence: TGTGCCAGCAGTTTAATGGGGGGCCTAAATGAAAAACTGTTTTTT. This sequence encodes CASSLMGGLNEKLFF.

The V gene is TRBV6-1, the J gene TRBJ2-3; D gene unclear. V lost 0 bases to trimming and J lost 2 bases, with 18 bases between them. CDR1 is MNHNS, CDR2 SASEGT, per germline. This CDR3 is built from 18 residues. The CDR3 DNA reads as TGTGCCAGCAGTGAAGCACCTGTAGGGCTCCGGGCCACAGATACGCAGTATTTT. It translates to CASSEAPVGLRATDTQYF.

The J gene is TRBJ1-6, the V gene TRBV25-1; D is perhaps TRBD1 (6 bases). The V end lost 7 bases, the J end lost 6 bases, and 16 bases lay between the germline ends. The CDR3 covers 15 residues. Germline values: CDR1 MGHDK, CDR2 SYGVNS. The CDR3 bases are TGTGCCAGCACCGCCGGACAGAGACCTAATTCACCCCTCCACTTT. The encoded protein is CASTAGQRPNSPLHF.

The chain links TRBV20-1 to TRBJ2-5; D unresolved. Trimming removed 2 bases at V and 7 bases at J, with 17 bases between. The CDR3 runs to 14 residues. The germline V gene has CDR1 DFQATT and CDR2 SNEGSKA (reference sequence). The CDR3 DNA sequence: TGCAGTGCTAGACTAGTAAGGGAAGAAGGGACCCAGTACTTC. It specifies CSARLVREEGTQYF.

This clonotype was detected only a few times. The chain's CDR3 is CASERENTDTQYF. CDR3 DNA: TGTGCCAGTGAGCGGGAGAATACAGATACGCAGTATTTT. The chain uses TRBV2 and TRBJ2-3; TRBD2 matches at 8 bases. V shed 9 bases and J 3 bases; nucleotides not matched to a gene: 5. The CDR3 runs 13 residues. CDR1 is SNHLY, CDR2 FYNNEI, per germline. Full variable domain (rest looked up from reference TRBV2 and TRBJ2-3): EPEVTQTPSHQVTQMGQEVILRCVPISNHLYFYWYRQILGQKVEFLVSFYNNEISEKSEIFDDQFSVERPDGSNFTLKIRSTKLEDSAMYFCASERENTDTQYFGPGTRLTVL.

CDR3 amino acids: CASSLRGEAYNEQYF. The CDR3 DNA reads as TGTGCCAGCAGCTTGCGAGGGGAGGCCTACAATGAGCAGTACTTC. The chain carries TRBV5-5 and TRBJ2-7; TRBD2 is a possible D gene (6 bases). The CDR3 has 15 residues. The V end was cut by 1 base, the J end by 7 bases, with 18 bases between. Germline V CDR1 and CDR2: SGHKS, YYEKEE (reference sequence).

The chain joins TRBV29-1 to TRBJ2-7; no clear D. Germline V lookup: CDR1 SQVTM, CDR2 ANQGSEA. CDR3 size: 12 residues. V was cut by 1 base and J by 2 bases, with 6 bases left in between. This CDR3 is CSVEGQTYEQYF. CDR3 nucleotide sequence: TGCAGCGTTGAAGGTCAAACCTACGAGCAGTACTTC.

This clonotype was detected once. This chain links TRBV7-9 with TRBJ2-1, with TRBD2 matching over 12 bases. J lost 8 bases, V lost 5 bases, and 10 bases had no gene match. Per germline, CDR1 SEHNR and CDR2 FQNEAQ (reference sequence). The CDR3 has 16 residues. In nucleotides, the CDR3 is TGTGCCAGCAGCCGGACTAGCGGGAAGTTGGGCGATGAGCAGTTCTTC. Translated, it gives CASSRTSGKLGDEQFF.